This paragraph reports one T cell receptor (beta chain). The target antigen is unknown. This record comes from a study of T cell responses to AZD1222 COVID-19 vaccine. Produced via immunoSEQ multiplex PCR; TCRdb's table is partial and in-frame only. In the table there are about 120,000 clones, 87% of which are singletons. The study, taken as a whole, reports: Repertoire collection took place solely once the T cell response had peaked. The study found vaccine-associated CD4 TCRs spanning spike, dominant at 160-218 and 743-854.

The CDR3 loop spans 13 amino acids. Germline V gene sequence: CDR1 MNHEY, CDR2 SVGAGI. V lost 6 bases to trimming and J lost 1 base, with 9 bases between them. The chain links TRBV6-5 to TRBJ1-1; no firm D call. This specimen was peripheral blood, taken on day 0 of AZD1222 vaccination. The sequence was collected from an adult in good health. CDR3 bases: TGTGCCAGCAGCCTGGGCCGGAACACTGAAGCTTTCTTT. The encoded protein is CASSLGRNTEAFF.